Each of the 24 T cell receptor beta chains below was sequenced from the same sample in a study of blood T cell repertoires in COVID-19. Assay: immunoSEQ multiplex PCR; the TCRdb copy retains only in-frame clones and omits some. Among approximately 140,000 clones listed, 87% were seen once. Sequenced input: PBMCs or T cells enriched from blood (not recorded which). The receptors stem from a woman aged 40 to 50 who had been exposed to COVID-19.

V is TRBV7-9 and J is TRBJ1-1; no firm D call. Germline V gene data show CDR1 as SEHNR and CDR2 as FQNEAQ (reference sequence). The CDR3 spans 15 residues. Trimming left V 4 bases short and J 2 bases short, with 14 bases between. The CDR3 DNA reads TGTGCCAGCAGCTCCCCCCCGGGGTCCAACACTGAAGCTTTCTTT. As protein: CASSSPPGSNTEAFF.

This chain connects TRBV6-2 or TRBV6-3 to TRBJ2-7; 11 nucleotides align to TRBD2. This CDR3 has 13 residues. Germline CDR1 and CDR2: MNHEY and SVGEGT. V trimming: 6 bases; J trimming: 5 bases; junction bases outside the gene matches: 3. CDR3 sequence reads: CASSGTSGNEQYF. As DNA, the CDR3 is TGTGCCAGCAGCGGGACTAGCGGTAACGAGCAGTACTTC.

There are a few counts of this clone. The chain has TRBV10-1 and TRBJ2-1; 12 nucleotides match TRBD2. Unmatched junction bases numbered 6, after V lost 2 bases and J lost 7 bases. Germline V gives CDR1 WNHNN, CDR2 SYGVQD (reference sequence). The CDR3 is 16 amino acids. DNA for the CDR3: TGCGCCAGCAGTGAGGGTACTAGCGGGAGGAAAAATGAGCAGTTCTTC. Amino acids: CASSEGTSGRKNEQFF.

The chain is built from TRBV28 and TRBJ2-7; D is ambiguous. Trimming stripped 6 bases from V and 4 bases from J, with 10 bases between. The CDR3 extends over 12 amino acids. The germline V gene encodes CDR1 MDHEN and CDR2 SYDVKM. The CDR3 spells CASSMTQYEQYF. The CDR3 DNA reads TGTGCCAGCAGCATGACACAATACGAGCAGTACTTC.

The rearrangement links TRBV12-3 or TRBV12-4 to TRBJ1-5; TRBD1 might be the D (5 bases). Trimming pared 2 bases from V and 7 bases from J, leaving 9 bases between. The CDR3 spans 13 residues. This CDR3 reads CASSLTGTQPQHF. CDR3 DNA sequence: TGTGCCAGCAGTTTAACAGGAACGCAGCCCCAGCATTTT.

This sequence joins TRBV11-1 and TRBJ1-1; no definite D call. Trimming shortened V by 3 bases and J by 12 bases, and 23 bases separated the two germline ends. CDR1 is SGHAT and CDR2 is FQDESV in the germline V gene (reference sequence). The CDR3 totals 15 residues. CDR3 sequence: CASSLSSNSERVTFF. The CDR3 DNA is TGTGCCAGCAGCTTGAGTAGTAACTCGGAACGGGTAACTTTCTTT.

The table lists this clone with a count of one. The gene calls are TRBV12-5 and TRBJ1-4; no definite D call. The CDR3 consists of 13 residues. The ends were cut back, 1 base at V and 8 bases at J, with 8 bases in the middle. Germline V CDR1 and CDR2: LGHNT, FRNRAP. The CDR3 sequence is CASGLDGREKLFF. The CDR3 nucleotides read TGTGCTAGTGGTTTGGACGGGAGGGAAAAACTGTTTTTT.

This chain links TRBV11-3 with TRBJ2-2; possibly TRBD1 for D (6 bases). Germline V gives CDR1 SGHNT, CDR2 YENEEA. The CDR3 runs to 16 residues. V was clipped by 1 base and J by 2 bases, with 11 bases between them. The DNA for the CDR3 is TGTGCCAGCAGCTTAGGATTACAGGGTAACACCGGGGAGCTGTTTTTT. Amino acids: CASSLGLQGNTGELFF.

The J gene is TRBJ2-1, the V gene TRBV7-3; 9 positions match TRBD2. This CDR3 contains 16 residues. The V segment lost 5 bases and the J segment 7 bases; nucleotides outside the gene matches: 12. Germline loops: CDR1 SGHTA, CDR2 FQGTGA. CDR3 protein: CASSPSGASGGNEQFF. The CDR3 nucleotides read TGTGCCAGCAGCCCCTCTGGGGCCAGCGGGGGGAATGAGCAGTTCTTC.

The sample holds one count of this clone. The chain is built from TRBV19 and TRBJ2-1, with unresolved D. Germline V gene sequence: CDR1 LNHDA, CDR2 SQIVND (reference sequence). The CDR3 runs 10 residues. Trimming stripped 10 bases from V and 7 bases from J, with 8 bases between. CDR3 protein: CATWRNEQFF. CDR3 sequence (DNA): TGTGCCACCTGGCGGAATGAGCAGTTCTTC. Complete variable domain (other parts from reference TRBV19 and TRBJ2-1): DGGITQSPKYLFRKEGQNVTLSCEQNLNHDAMYWYRQDPGQGLRLIYYSQIVNDFQKGDIAEGYSVSREKKESFPLTVTSAQKNPTAFYLCATWRNEQFFGPGTRLTVL.

This chain connects TRBV7-3 to TRBJ2-7, with D possibly matching TRBD2 (6 bases). CDR1 is SGHTA, CDR2 FQGTGA, per germline. The V gene lost 2 bases and the J gene lost 7 bases, with 18 bases spanning the gap. This CDR3 region has 15 residues. CDR3 nucleotide sequence: TGTGCCAGCAGCTTAGCCGGGACTCAACCGGGGGAGCAGTACTTC. Residues: CASSLAGTQPGEQYF.

V is TRBV4-1 and J is TRBJ1-6, with D maybe TRBD1 (5 bases). The V and J ends lost 2 bases and 13 bases respectively, with 24 bases between them. CDR3 size: 17 residues. From germline, CDR1 is MGHRA and CDR2 YSYEKL. The CDR3 here is CASSQLSFGGLVSPLHF. The CDR3 DNA sequence: TGCGCCAGCAGCCAATTGTCGTTCGGGGGACTCGTCTCTCCCCTCCACTTT.

This clone has only a few counts. J is TRBJ2-7 and V is TRBV12-5, with 7 bases identical to TRBD1. CDR1 and CDR2 (germline): LGHNT, FRNRAP. The CDR3 has 16 amino acids. V dropped 6 bases and J dropped 0; count of bases not matched to a gene: 11. CDR3 region: CASGPGQERLSYEQYF. For the CDR3, the DNA is TGTGCTAGTGGACCCGGACAGGAACGACTCTCCTACGAGCAGTACTTC.

V and J are TRBV7-8 and TRBJ2-1; 11 bases agree with TRBD2. CDR1 SGHVS and CDR2 FQNEAQ come from the germline V gene. CDR3 length: 16 residues. V trimming: 1 base; J trimming: 6 bases; junction bases outside the gene matches: 5. This CDR3 reads CASSLVRGTSGNEQFF. The CDR3, as DNA: TGTGCCAGCAGCTTAGTCCGCGGGACTAGCGGCAATGAGCAGTTCTTC.

This chain joins TRBV3-1 (or the pseudogene TRBV3-2) and TRBJ2-1; TRBD1 matches at 8 bases. Germline values: CDR1 LGHDT, CDR2 YNNKEL (reference sequence). The CDR3 is 15 residues long. J lost 8 bases, V lost 3 bases, and 9 bases had no gene match. CDR3 amino acids: CASSQRQGAKYEQFF. The CDR3 bases are TGTGCCAGCAGCCAGAGGCAGGGGGCGAAGTATGAGCAGTTCTTC.

This rearrangement joins TRBV4-1 to TRBJ2-2, with 7 nucleotides matching TRBD2. CDR3 length: 18 amino acids. V trimming: 0 bases; J trimming: 3 bases; junction bases outside the gene matches: 10. Germline V gene lookup returns CDR1 MGHRA and CDR2 YSYEKL. CDR3 in amino acids: CASSQDRGPGRDTGELFF. The CDR3 coding sequence is TGCGCCAGCAGCCAAGATCGAGGTCCAGGGAGGGACACCGGGGAGCTGTTTTTT.

In this sample, this clone turned up once. The gene calls are TRBV19 and TRBJ1-1, with 11 nucleotides matching TRBD1. The CDR3 runs to 15 residues. The ends lost 6 bases at V and 3 bases at J; junction bases unmatched: 6. Germline CDR1 is LNHDA and CDR2 is SQIVND (reference sequence). The CDR3 DNA sequence: TGTGCCAGTAGCGACGGGACAGGGGGGTACACTGAAGCTTTCTTT. This encodes CASSDGTGGYTEAFF.

CDR3 sequence: CASSLPGQGAPGELFF. CDR3 nucleotides: TGCGCCAGCAGTCTACCGGGACAGGGGGCCCCCGGGGAGCTGTTTTTT. The chain employs TRBV23-1 and TRBJ2-2, with TRBD1 matching 12 bases. TRBV23-1 is an open reading frame, and its role is uncertain. CDR3 length equals 16 residues. With V trimmed by 4 bases and J by 6 bases, 6 bases remained unmatched.

This rearrangement joins TRBV5-1 to TRBJ1-1, with D tentatively TRBD1 (6 bases). Germline loops: CDR1 SGHRS, CDR2 YFSETQ. The V and J ends lost 0 bases and 1 base respectively, with 13 bases between them. The CDR3 spans 16 residues. CDR3 residues: CASSLVIWTENTEAFF. For the CDR3, the DNA is TGCGCCAGCAGCTTGGTTATTTGGACAGAGAACACTGAAGCTTTCTTT.

The V and J genes are TRBV19 and TRBJ2-2, with D possibly matching TRBD1 (5 bases). Trimming removed 3 bases from V and 0 bases from J, with 8 bases in between. This CDR3 has 15 residues. Germline CDR1 and CDR2: LNHDA and SQIVND (reference sequence). The CDR3 region has the DNA TGTGCCAGTAGTATCAGCAGGGCGAACACCGGGGAGCTGTTTTTT. Protein product: CASSISRANTGELFF.

V usage is TRBV11-3 and J usage is TRBJ2-5, with D perhaps matching TRBD2 (5 bases). CDR1 SGHNT and CDR2 YENEEA come from the germline V gene. Trimming cost V 1 base and J 3 bases, with 6 bases left between them. This CDR3 is built from 13 residues. The CDR3 nucleotides are TGTGCCAGCAGCTTAGTGGGAGAAGAGACCCAGTACTTC. This codes for CASSLVGEETQYF.

The chain carries TRBV12-3 or TRBV12-4 and TRBJ2-3; D is ambiguous. Trimming cost V 0 bases and J 5 bases, with 6 bases left between them. The CDR3 is 13 residues long. CDR3 protein: CASSLANVDTQYF. CDR3 nucleotide sequence: TGTGCCAGCAGTTTAGCCAATGTAGATACGCAGTATTTT.

The chain recombines TRBV7-2 with TRBJ2-4, with TRBD1 matching 8 bases. V dropped 6 bases and J dropped 14; count of bases not matched to a gene: 12. Germline assignment: CDR1 SGHTA and CDR2 FQGNSA. The CDR3 has 13 residues. CDR3 sequence reads: CASSRDRLGDKYF. The CDR3 bases are TGTGCCAGCAGTAGGGACAGGCTGGGGGATAAGTACTTC.

The rearrangement links TRBV29-1 to TRBJ1-2; 7 bases fit TRBD1. CDR3 length: 13 residues. Looked up from germline, CDR1 is SQVTM and CDR2 is ANQGSEA. J was trimmed by 1 base and V by 6 bases; bases with no gene match: 5. CDR3 bases: TGCAGCGTGGGACAGAAACTTAACTATGGCTACACCTTC. Its translation: CSVGQKLNYGYTF. Supplemented by reference TRBV29-1 and TRBJ1-2, the full variable domain reads SAVISQKPSRDICQRGTSLTIQCQVDSQVTMMFWYRQQPGQSLTLIATANQGSEATYESGFVIDKFPISRPNLTFSTLTVSNMSPEDSSIYLCSVGQKLNYGYTFGSGTRLTVV.